This T cell receptor (beta chain) was captured in a study of cytomegalovirus exposure and HLA in healthy donors. Study-wide results and caveats: Some public TCRs appeared in many individuals, while most sequences were rare. Several of the most significant clusters appeared, in a later analysis, to be linked to common viral pathogens. A later examination showed that TCR association rates differed by HLA locus, with DRB1 most and HLA-C fewest.

The V end was cut by 10 bases, the J end by 0 bases, with 13 bases between. Germline V gene data show CDR1 as LNHDA and CDR2 as SQIVND (reference sequence). This CDR3 spans 14 amino acids. The PCR had 60 Vbeta and 13 Jbeta primers. Produced via immunoSEQ multiplex PCR; TCRdb's table is partial and in-frame only. Altogether about 95,000 clones are present, about two thirds being singletons, with the ten largest covering roughly 16%. Regarding this clone: Antigen specificity is unknown.

The sequenced sample was PBMCs. This chain uses TRBV19 with TRBJ2-1, with a tentative D call TRBD2 (5 bases). The TCR sequence derives from a woman aged 45-65 years in good health and CMV-seropositive. The CDR3 DNA follows: TGTGCCACCAGGTCGGGGAGCTCCTACAATGAGCAGTTCTTC. Its translation: CATRSGSSYNEQFF.